Detailed here is one T cell receptor (beta chain). Its target is unknown. This sample is part of a study of CD8+ T cells in alopecia areata. Overall study findings and caveats: Between patients, shared TCR sequences were less clear than in mice. This was possibly due in part to HLA diversity in the patient population.

TCR sequencing used cDNA made by reverse transcription of extracted RNA. Produced via immunoSEQ multiplex PCR; TCRdb's table is partial and in-frame only. Of under 130,000 clones in the sample, around 59% were seen once. The germline V and J ends were trimmed by 5 bases and 2 bases, with 16 bases remaining between them. The CDR3 is made up of 15 amino acids. The germline gives CDR1 MGHDK, CDR2 SYGVNS. The TCR sequence derives from a human donor in good health. The material sequenced was CD4+ T cells sorted from blood. The chain recombines TRBV25-1 with TRBJ2-7; no definite D call. The CDR3 nucleotides read TGTGCCAGCAGTCCCGGATTTCGGTCGACCTACGAGCAGTACTTC. This sequence encodes CASSPGFRSTYEQYF.